Below, one T cell receptor beta chain is given with its context. Antigen unknown. The source of the sample is a study of radiation and T cells in renal cell carcinoma. Study-level points and caveats: From baseline, blood top tumor clonotypes peaked at 2 weeks post-radiation.

Assay used: immunoSEQ multiplex PCR; TCRdb lists only in-frame clones, some missing. Of around 170,000 clones in the sample, less than 90% were seen once. The sample's time point: blood 4 weeks post-SBRT, at nephrectomy. Noted treatment: 15 Gy SBRT to primary tumor, nephrectomy 4 weeks later. Nephrectomy followed 15 Gy stereotactic body radiation by 4 weeks. Blood was sampled at baseline, 2 weeks and 4 weeks after SBRT. This renal cell carcinoma was of the clear cell type. Germline V CDR1 and CDR2: SGHTA, FQGNSA. The V gene lost 4 bases and the J gene lost 4 bases, with 8 bases spanning the gap. This CDR3 comprises 13 residues.

The sequences come from blood, collected from a patient whose treatment included radiotherapy and nephrectomy. J is TRBJ1-5 and V is TRBV7-2, with D unresolved. This clonotype was sampled from a woman aged 50 to 65 with renal cell carcinoma. Written as DNA, the CDR3 is TGTGCCAGCAGCTCCGAACCAAATCAGCCCCAGCATTTT. Translated, it gives CASSSEPNQPQHF.